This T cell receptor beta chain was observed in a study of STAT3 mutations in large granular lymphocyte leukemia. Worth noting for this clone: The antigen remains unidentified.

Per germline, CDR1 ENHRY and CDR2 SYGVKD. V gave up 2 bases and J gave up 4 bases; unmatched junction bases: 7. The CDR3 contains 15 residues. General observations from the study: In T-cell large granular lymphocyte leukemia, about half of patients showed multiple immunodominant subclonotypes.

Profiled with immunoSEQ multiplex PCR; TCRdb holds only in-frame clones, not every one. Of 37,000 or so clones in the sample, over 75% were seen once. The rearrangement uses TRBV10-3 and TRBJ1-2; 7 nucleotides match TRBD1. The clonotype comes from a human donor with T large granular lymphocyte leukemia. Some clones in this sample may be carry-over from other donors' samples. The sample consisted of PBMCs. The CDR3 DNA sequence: TGTGCCATCAGTGAGGGGGCAGGGGGACCCTATGGCTACACCTTC. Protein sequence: CAISEGAGGPYGYTF.